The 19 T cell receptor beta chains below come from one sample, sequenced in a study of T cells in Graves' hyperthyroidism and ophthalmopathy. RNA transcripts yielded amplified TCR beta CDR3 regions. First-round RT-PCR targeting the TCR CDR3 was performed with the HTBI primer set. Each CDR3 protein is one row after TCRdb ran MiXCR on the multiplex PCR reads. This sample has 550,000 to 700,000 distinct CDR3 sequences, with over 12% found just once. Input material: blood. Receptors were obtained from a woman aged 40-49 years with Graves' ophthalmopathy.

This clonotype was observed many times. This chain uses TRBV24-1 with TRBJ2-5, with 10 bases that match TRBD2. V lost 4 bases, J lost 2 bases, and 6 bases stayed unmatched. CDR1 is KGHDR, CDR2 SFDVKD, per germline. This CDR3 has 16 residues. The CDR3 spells CATSDPGTSAQETQYF. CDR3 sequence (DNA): TGTGCCACCAGTGACCCCGGGACTAGCGCTCAAGAGACCCAGTACTTC.

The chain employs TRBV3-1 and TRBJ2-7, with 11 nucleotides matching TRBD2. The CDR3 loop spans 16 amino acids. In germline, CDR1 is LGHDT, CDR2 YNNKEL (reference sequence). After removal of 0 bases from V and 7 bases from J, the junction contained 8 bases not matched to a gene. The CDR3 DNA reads TGTGCCAGCAGCCAAGATCTGGTAGCGGGAGGGCTGGAGCAGTACTTC. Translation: CASSQDLVAGGLEQYF.

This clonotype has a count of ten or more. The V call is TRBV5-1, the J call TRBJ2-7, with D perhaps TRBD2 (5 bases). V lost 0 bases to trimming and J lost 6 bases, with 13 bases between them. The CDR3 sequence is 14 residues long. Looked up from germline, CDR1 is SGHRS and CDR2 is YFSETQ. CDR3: CASSLVAGGSEQYF. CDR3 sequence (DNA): TGCGCCAGCAGCTTGGTTGCTGGAGGTTCCGAGCAGTACTTC. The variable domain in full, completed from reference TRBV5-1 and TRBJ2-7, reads KAGVTQTPRYLIKTRGQQVTLSCSPISGHRSVSWYQQTPGQGLQFLFEYFSETQRNKGNFPGRFSGRQFSNSRSEMNVSTLELGDSALYLCASSLVAGGSEQYFGPGTRLTVT.

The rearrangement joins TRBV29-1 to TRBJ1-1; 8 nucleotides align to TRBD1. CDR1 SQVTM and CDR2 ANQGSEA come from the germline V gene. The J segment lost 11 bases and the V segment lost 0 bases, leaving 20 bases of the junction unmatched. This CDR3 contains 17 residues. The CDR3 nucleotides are TGCAGCGTTGAAGATCCAGTCAGGCGGCAGGGGGCCCCGGGGGCTTTCTTT. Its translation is CSVEDPVRRQGAPGAFF.

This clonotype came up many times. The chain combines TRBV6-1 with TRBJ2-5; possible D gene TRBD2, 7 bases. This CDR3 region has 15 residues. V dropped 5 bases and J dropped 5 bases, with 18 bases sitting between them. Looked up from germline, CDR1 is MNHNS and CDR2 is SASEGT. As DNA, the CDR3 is TGTGCCAGCAGTCCGCCTAAGGGAGGGGGGGAGACCCAGTACTTC. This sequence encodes CASSPPKGGGETQYF.

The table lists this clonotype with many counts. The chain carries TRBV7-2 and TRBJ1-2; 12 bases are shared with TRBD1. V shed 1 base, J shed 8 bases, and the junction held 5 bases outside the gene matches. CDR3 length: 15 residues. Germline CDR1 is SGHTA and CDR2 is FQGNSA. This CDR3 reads CASSLVGQGARGYTF. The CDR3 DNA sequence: TGTGCCAGCAGCTTAGTGGGACAGGGGGCTCGAGGCTACACCTTC. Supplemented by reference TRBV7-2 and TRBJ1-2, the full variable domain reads GAGVSQSPSNKVTEKGKDVELRCDPISGHTALYWYRQSLGQGLEFLIYFQGNSAPDKSGLPSDRFSAERTGGSVSTLTIQRTQQEDSAVYLCASSLVGQGARGYTFGSGTRLTVV.

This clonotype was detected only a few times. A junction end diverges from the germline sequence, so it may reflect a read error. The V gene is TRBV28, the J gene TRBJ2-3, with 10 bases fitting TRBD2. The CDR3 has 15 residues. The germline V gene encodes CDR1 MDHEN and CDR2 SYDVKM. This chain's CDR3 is CSGASGSLGTDTQYF. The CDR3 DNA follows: TGCTCCGGGGCTAGCGGGAGTTTGGGTACAGATACGCAGTATTTT.

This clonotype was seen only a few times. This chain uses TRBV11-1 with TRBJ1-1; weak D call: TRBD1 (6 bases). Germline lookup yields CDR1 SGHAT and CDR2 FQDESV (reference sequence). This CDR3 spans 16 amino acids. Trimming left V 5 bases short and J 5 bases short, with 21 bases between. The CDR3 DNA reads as TGTGCCAGCAGCCCCCACGCCGGGGGGCTGGAGACTGAAGCTTTCTTT. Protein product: CASSPHAGGLETEAFF.

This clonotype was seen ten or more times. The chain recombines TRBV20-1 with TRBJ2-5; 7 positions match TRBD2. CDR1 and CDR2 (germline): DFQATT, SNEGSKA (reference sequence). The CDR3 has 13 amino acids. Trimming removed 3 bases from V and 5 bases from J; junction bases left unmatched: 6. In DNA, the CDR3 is TGCAGTGCTAGCGGCGGGAGCGGTGAGACCCAGTACTTC. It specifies CSASGGSGETQYF.

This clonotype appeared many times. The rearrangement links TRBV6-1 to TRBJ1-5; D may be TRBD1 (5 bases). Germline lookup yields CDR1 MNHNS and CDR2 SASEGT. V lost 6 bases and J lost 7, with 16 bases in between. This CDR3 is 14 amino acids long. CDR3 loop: CASRQGRREQPQHF. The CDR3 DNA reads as TGTGCCAGCAGGCAGGGCCGAAGGGAACAGCCCCAGCATTTT.

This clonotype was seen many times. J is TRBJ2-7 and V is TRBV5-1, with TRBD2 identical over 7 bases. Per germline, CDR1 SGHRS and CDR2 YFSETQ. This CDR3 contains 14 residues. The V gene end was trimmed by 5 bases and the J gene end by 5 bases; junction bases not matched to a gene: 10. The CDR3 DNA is TGCGCCAGCAGTTCTACCGGGACTACGGACGAGCAGTACTTC. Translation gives CASSSTGTTDEQYF.

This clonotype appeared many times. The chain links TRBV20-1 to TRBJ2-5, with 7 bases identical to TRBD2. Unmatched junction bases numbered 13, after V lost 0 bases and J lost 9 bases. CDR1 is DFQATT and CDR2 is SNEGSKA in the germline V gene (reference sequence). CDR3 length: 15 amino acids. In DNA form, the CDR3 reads TGCAGTGCTAGAGATCCCCTAGCGGAGACCTCGTCCCAGTACTTC. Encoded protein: CSARDPLAETSSQYF.

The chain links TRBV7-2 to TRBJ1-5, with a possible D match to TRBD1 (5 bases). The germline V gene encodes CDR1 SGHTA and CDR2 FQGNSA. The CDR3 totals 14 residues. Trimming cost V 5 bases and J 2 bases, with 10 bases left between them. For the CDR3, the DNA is TGTGCCAGCAGCAGTGTCAGGGGCAATCAGCCCCAGCATTTT. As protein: CASSSVRGNQPQHF.

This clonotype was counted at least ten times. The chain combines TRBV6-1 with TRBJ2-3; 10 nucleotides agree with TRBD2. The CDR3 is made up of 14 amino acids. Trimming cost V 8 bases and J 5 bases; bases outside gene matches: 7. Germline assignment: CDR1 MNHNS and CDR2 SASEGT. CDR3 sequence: CASLNVAGGDTQYF. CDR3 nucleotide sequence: TGTGCCAGCCTGAACGTAGCGGGGGGAGATACGCAGTATTTT.

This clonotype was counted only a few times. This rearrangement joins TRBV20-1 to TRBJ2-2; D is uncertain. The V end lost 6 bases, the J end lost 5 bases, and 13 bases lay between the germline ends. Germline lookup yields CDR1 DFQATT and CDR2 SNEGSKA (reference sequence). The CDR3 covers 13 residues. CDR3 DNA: TGCAGTGCCATCCGTCCTAGTACCGGGGAGCTGTTTTTT. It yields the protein CSAIRPSTGELFF.

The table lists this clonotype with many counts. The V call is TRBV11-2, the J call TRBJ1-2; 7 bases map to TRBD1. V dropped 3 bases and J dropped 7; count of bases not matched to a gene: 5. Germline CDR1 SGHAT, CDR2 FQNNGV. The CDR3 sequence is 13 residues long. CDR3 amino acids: CASSFEGAGGYTF. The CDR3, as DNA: TGTGCCAGCAGCTTCGAGGGGGCAGGTGGCTACACCTTC. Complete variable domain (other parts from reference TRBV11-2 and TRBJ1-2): EAGVAQSPRYKIIEKRQSVAFWCNPISGHATLYWYQQILGQGPKLLIQFQNNGVVDDSQLPKDRFSAERLKGVDSTLKIQPAKLEDSAVYLCASSFEGAGGYTFGSGTRLTVV.

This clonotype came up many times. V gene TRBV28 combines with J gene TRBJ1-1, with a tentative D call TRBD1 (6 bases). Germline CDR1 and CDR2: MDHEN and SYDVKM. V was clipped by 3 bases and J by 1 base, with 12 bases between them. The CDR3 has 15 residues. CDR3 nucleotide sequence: TGTGCCAGCAGTTTTTATGTAGGGGGGAACACTGAAGCTTTCTTT. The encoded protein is CASSFYVGGNTEAFF.

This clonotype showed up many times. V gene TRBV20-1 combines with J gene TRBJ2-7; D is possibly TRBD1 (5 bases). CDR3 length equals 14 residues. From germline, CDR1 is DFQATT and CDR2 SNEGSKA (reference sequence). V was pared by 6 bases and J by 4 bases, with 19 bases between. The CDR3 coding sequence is TGCAGTGCCATCCCCCGCCGGACACCATACGAGCAGTACTTC. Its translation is CSAIPRRTPYEQYF.

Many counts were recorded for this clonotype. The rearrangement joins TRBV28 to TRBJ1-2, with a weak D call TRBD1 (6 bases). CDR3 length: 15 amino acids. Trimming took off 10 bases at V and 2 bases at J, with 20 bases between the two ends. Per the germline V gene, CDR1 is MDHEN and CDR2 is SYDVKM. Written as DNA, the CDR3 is TGTGCCACCCAAGTCGGGGGAGGGGGAAACTATGGCTACACCTTC. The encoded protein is CATQVGGGGNYGYTF.